Listed here are 19 T cell receptor beta chains from one sample, sequenced in a study of blood T cells in healthy people across ages. Then a second PCR, running roughly 7 to 12 cycles, was carried out with a sample-barcoded 5' primer and a J-beta primer mix. TCRdb analysed the 5' RACE reads with MiXCR anew, one entry per CDR3 protein. The sample records fewer than 2,000,000 distinct CDR3 sequences, about 39% being singletons. The source material was blood. All receptors derive from a human donor in good health.

V gene TRBV7-2 combines with J gene TRBJ2-3; the D gene could be TRBD1 or TRBD2 (5 bases each). CDR3 length: 15 amino acids. V dropped 5 bases and J dropped 0 bases, with 12 bases sitting between them. Germline assignment: CDR1 SGHTA and CDR2 FQGNSA. The CDR3 loop is CASSPGWGSTDTQYF. CDR3 DNA: TGTGCCAGCAGCCCTGGTTGGGGGAGCACAGATACGCAGTATTTT. The complete variable domain, with remaining parts taken from reference TRBV7-2 and TRBJ2-3, reads GAGVSQSPSNKVTEKGKDVELRCDPISGHTALYWYRQSLGQGLEFLIYFQGNSAPDKSGLPSDRFSAERTGGSVSTLTIQRTQQEDSAVYLCASSPGWGSTDTQYFGPGTRLTVL.

This clonotype has more than one count but fewer than ten. Compared with germline, one end of the junction differs, possibly owing to a read error. The chain joins TRBV2 to TRBJ2-1; D possibly corresponds to TRBD1 (7 bases). CDR1 SNHLY and CDR2 FYNNEI come from the germline V gene. The CDR3 runs 14 residues. The CDR3 bases are TGTGCCAGCACAGGGGGGTACTCCTACAATGAGCAGTGCTTC. Translating it yields CASTGGYSYNEQCF.

This clonotype was picked up a small number of times. The chain combines TRBV6-2 or TRBV6-3 with TRBJ2-4; 7 nucleotides line up with TRBD2. The last part of the DNA fits TRBJ2-5 better; the J call may be wrong. Germline values: CDR1 MNHEY, CDR2 SVGEGT. CDR3 length equals 14 residues. CDR3 nucleotide sequence: TGTGCCAGCAGTTACTCGCGGGAGAAAGAGACCCAGTACTTC. Protein sequence: CASSYSREKETQYF.

This clonotype was seen more than once but under ten times. This chain links TRBV7-9 with TRBJ2-1; D gene uncertain. The CDR3 contains 13 residues. With 5 bases removed from V and 8 bases from J, the gap between germline ends came to 13 bases. Germline CDR1 and CDR2: SEHNR and FQNEAQ (reference sequence). In DNA form, the CDR3 reads TGTGCCAGCAGCCTCCAGATGTTTTATGAGCAGTTCTTC. Translating gives CASSLQMFYEQFF.

This clonotype was found a few times. The chain joins TRBV20-1 to TRBJ2-7; unclear D gene. Trimming removed 3 bases from V and 1 base from J, with 13 bases in between. Germline-derived CDR1 and CDR2 are DFQATT and SNEGSKA (reference sequence). This CDR3 comprises 14 residues. Here the CDR3 reads CSASLLYNSYEQYF. CDR3 nucleotides: TGCAGTGCTAGTTTATTATATAATTCCTACGAGCAGTACTTC.

The rearrangement joins TRBV12-3 or TRBV12-4 to TRBJ1-1, with D uncertain. The CDR3 contains 12 residues. Trimming cost V 6 bases and J 4 bases, with 9 bases left between them. CDR3 nucleotide sequence: TGTGCCAGCAGGCCTTTTTCCACTGAAGCTTTCTTT. It encodes CASRPFSTEAFF.

This chain uses TRBV3-1 with TRBJ2-3; the D is unclear. Germline V CDR1 and CDR2: LGHDT, YNNKEL (reference sequence). V lost 3 bases and J lost 2, with 9 bases in between. The CDR3 runs 14 residues. The CDR3: CASSQSGLTDTQYF. DNA for the CDR3: TGTGCCAGCAGCCAGAGTGGCCTCACAGATACGCAGTATTTT.

In its sample, this clonotype was seen a few times. V usage is TRBV29-1 and J usage is TRBJ2-5; the D call may be TRBD1 or TRBD2 (7 bases each). CDR1 is SQVTM, CDR2 ANQGSEA, per germline. CDR3 length: 13 residues. V lost 4 bases and J 5 bases, leaving 14 bases between the germline ends. The CDR3 sequence: CSVVQGGEETQYF. DNA of the CDR3: TGCAGCGTTGTGCAGGGGGGGGAGGAGACCCAGTACTTC.

This clonotype was counted a few times. The gene calls are TRBV10-3 and TRBJ2-1; no definite D call. V lost 2 bases and J 3 bases, leaving 17 bases between the germline ends. CDR3 size: 17 residues. Looked up from germline, CDR1 is ENHRY and CDR2 is SYGVKD. CDR3 residues: CAISEGAGSPFYNEQFF. For the CDR3, the DNA is TGTGCCATCAGTGAGGGAGCCGGCTCCCCCTTCTACAATGAGCAGTTCTTC.

This clonotype was observed a handful of times. The rearrangement joins TRBV20-1 to TRBJ1-2; D unclear. Trimming pared 4 bases from V and 4 bases from J, leaving 13 bases between. CDR3 length: 13 residues. CDR1 and CDR2 from the germline V gene are DFQATT and SNEGSKA (reference sequence). This CDR3 reads CSAIVVAGYGYTF. The CDR3 nucleotides are TGCAGTGCTATTGTGGTTGCGGGCTATGGCTACACCTTC.

This chain uses TRBV4-3 with TRBJ1-5, with D hard to call. This CDR3 contains 13 residues. V gave up 1 base and J gave up 5 bases, with 6 bases separating them. Germline CDR1 reads LGHNA; CDR2 reads YSLEER. The CDR3 DNA sequence: TGCGCCAGCAGCCAAGGAGAAGATCAGCCCCAGCATTTT. Translation gives CASSQGEDQPQHF.

This clonotype was seen once. This chain joins TRBV4-1 and TRBJ1-2, with TRBD1 as a possible D gene (6 bases). With 1 base removed from V and 8 bases from J, the gap between germline ends came to 17 bases. Per germline, CDR1 MGHRA and CDR2 YSYEKL. The CDR3 loop spans 15 amino acids. Here the CDR3 reads CASSQVTGRVYGYTF. CDR3 nucleotide sequence: TGCGCCAGCAGCCAAGTGACAGGCCGCGTTTACGGCTACACCTTC.

The rearrangement uses TRBV4-3 and TRBJ2-1; 8 bases agree with TRBD2. J gave up 4 bases and V 0 bases, and 8 bases lay outside the gene matches. Germline lookup yields CDR1 LGHNA and CDR2 YSLEER. This CDR3 contains 17 residues. The CDR3 nucleotides are TGCGCCAGCAGCCAAGACCAGGCGGGGGGCCTTTACAATGAGCAGTTCTTC. Protein: CASSQDQAGGLYNEQFF.

This clonotype appeared a few times. The chain is built from TRBV10-3 and TRBJ1-1; 8 bases fit TRBD1. V shed 2 bases, J shed 2 bases, and the junction held 7 bases outside the gene matches. The germline gives CDR1 ENHRY, CDR2 SYGVKD. The CDR3 runs to 16 residues. DNA for the CDR3: TGTGCCATCAGTGAGGCTGGACAGGGAATAAACACTGAAGCTTTCTTT. Translated, it gives CAISEAGQGINTEAFF.

The gene calls are TRBV2 and TRBJ2-5, with TRBD2 identical over 14 bases. Looked up from germline, CDR1 is SNHLY and CDR2 is FYNNEI. This CDR3 is 16 amino acids long. The junction had 8 bases not matched to a gene; V was cut back by 7 bases and J by 4 bases. Here the CDR3 DNA reads TGTGCCAGCAACCGCCTGGGGACTAGCGGGGGAGAGACCCAGTACTTC. This codes for CASNRLGTSGGETQYF.

J is TRBJ2-5 and V is TRBV18; D might be TRBD1 (6 bases). The closer fit of TRBJ2-7 to the DNA end suggests the J call may be wrong. Germline CDR1 KGHSH, CDR2 LQKENI. CDR3 length: 15 residues. The CDR3 DNA is TGTGCCAGCTCACCCCCCTCCCGGGACACCCACGAGCAGTACTTC. Translation gives CASSPPSRDTHEQYF.

Remarks on this clonotype: This may stem from a read error, because a much larger clone lies one nucleotide away. The V gene is TRBV7-9, the J gene TRBJ2-6; no definite D call. Trimming shortened V by 5 bases and J by 3 bases, and 8 bases separated the two germline ends. The CDR3 is 14 residues long. From germline, CDR1 is SEHNR and CDR2 FQNEAQ (reference sequence). The CDR3 sequence is CASSPHNGANVLTF. In nucleotides, the CDR3 is TGTGCCAGCAGCCCCCATAATGGGGCCAACGTCCTGACTTTC.

The chain employs TRBV29-1 and TRBJ1-1; D not certain. The CDR3 is 11 residues long. Per germline, CDR1 SQVTM and CDR2 ANQGSEA. Trimming left V 0 bases short and J 8 bases short, with 7 bases between. The CDR3 sequence is CSVEEGKEAFF. As DNA, the CDR3 is TGCAGCGTTGAAGAAGGTAAAGAAGCTTTCTTT. Filled out from reference TRBV29-1 and TRBJ1-1, the complete variable domain reads SAVISQKPSRDICQRGTSLTIQCQVDSQVTMMFWYRQQPGQSLTLIATANQGSEATYESGFVIDKFPISRPNLTFSTLTVSNMSPEDSSIYLCSVEEGKEAFFGQGTRLTVV.

The V gene is TRBV5-1, the J gene TRBJ2-1, with 7 bases fitting TRBD1. Germline trimming cut 5 bases from V and 0 bases from J; bases unmatched to any gene: 8. CDR3 size: 16 residues. The germline CDR1 and CDR2 sequences are SGHRS and YFSETQ. CDR3 residues: CASSRTGQSSYNEQFF. The DNA for the CDR3 is TGCGCCAGCAGTAGGACAGGCCAGAGCTCCTACAATGAGCAGTTCTTC.